These 6 T cell receptor beta chains were all obtained from the same sample, sequenced in a study of prognosis after radiotherapy for stage I lung cancer. Amplicons of TCR beta CDR3 were generated from genomic DNA by two-round multiplex PCR. Every TRBV and TRBJ gene had its own specific primer in first-round PCR. TCRdb processed the multiplex PCR reads anew with MiXCR; each CDR3 protein has one entry. Altogether some 20,000 distinct CDR3 sequences are present, 35% to 50% being singletons, with the ten largest covering around 57%. Sequenced here: PBMCs, sampled before or after stereotactic body radiation therapy (not recorded which). All receptors derive from a donor at least 50 years old with non-small cell lung cancer.

V is TRBV6-1 and J is TRBJ1-5; D unresolved. V gave up 8 bases and J gave up 3 bases, with 11 bases separating them. Per germline, CDR1 MNHNS and CDR2 SASEGT. The CDR3 sequence is 13 residues long. The CDR3 is CASGRWINQPQHF. The CDR3 DNA reads as TGTGCCAGCGGAAGGTGGATCAATCAGCCCCAGCATTTT.

This chain uses TRBV9 with TRBJ1-2, with unresolved D. This CDR3 contains 14 residues. Germline V CDR1 and CDR2: SGDLS, YYNGEE. The ends were cut back, 4 bases at V and 1 base at J, with 11 bases in the middle. Written as DNA, the CDR3 is TGTGCCAGCAGCTTCGGGCAGTGTAACTATGGCTACACCTTC. Its protein is CASSFGQCNYGYTF. Using reference TRBV9 and TRBJ1-2 for the parts outside the CDR3, the full variable domain is DSGVTQTPKHLITATGQRVTLRCSPRSGDLSVYWYQQSLDQGLQFLIQYYNGEERAKGNILERFSAQQFPDLHSELNLSSLELGDSALYFCASSFGQCNYGYTFGSGTRLTVV.

Notes on this clonotype: The junction differs from germline at one of its ends, possibly a read error. This chain uses TRBV5-1 with TRBJ2-3, with 7 nucleotides matching TRBD1. Germline lookup yields CDR1 SGHRS and CDR2 YFSETQ. This CDR3 is built from 15 residues. DNA for the CDR3: TGCACCAGCAGCTATGGGACAGCTCGCACAGATACGCAGTATTTT. It specifies CTSSYGTARTDTQYF.

This clonotype was observed many times. The chain joins TRBV7-2 to TRBJ2-2; D may be TRBD1 (5 bases). V lost 5 bases and J 4 bases, leaving 8 bases between the germline ends. The CDR3 has 13 residues. Germline-derived CDR1 and CDR2 are SGHTA and FQGNSA. In DNA form, the CDR3 reads TGTGCCAGCAGCATAGACAGCACCGGGGAGCTGTTTTTT. It encodes CASSIDSTGELFF.

J is TRBJ1-1 and V is TRBV10-3; D perhaps matches TRBD1 (6 bases). This CDR3 region has 15 residues. Per germline, CDR1 ENHRY and CDR2 SYGVKD. V was trimmed by 10 bases and J by 1 base, leaving 19 bases between them. The CDR3 protein is CASSTGTNSNTEAFF. CDR3 sequence (DNA): TGTGCCAGCAGCACCGGGACAAATTCGAACACTGAAGCTTTCTTT.

This clonotype was counted a single time. CDR3: CASSHRGGYTF. CDR3 DNA: TGTGCCAGCAGTCACAGGGGTGGCTACACCTTC. The chain employs TRBV12-3 or TRBV12-4 and TRBJ1-2; 7 bases are shared with TRBD1. The length of the CDR3 is 11 residues. V lost 5 bases and J lost 7; bases outside the gene matches: 1.